This T cell receptor beta chain derives from a study of T cell responses to AZD1222 COVID-19 vaccine. Notes on the study in general: Females made up more of the donors, who were largely white British, and clonal diversity may have come out too low. With dominance at 160-218 and 743-854, vaccine-associated CD4 TCRs spanned spike. AZD1222 recipients seropositive at baseline numbered only 5 or 6.

CDR1 is MNHEY and CDR2 is SVGAGI in the germline V gene. The CDR3 runs to 14 residues. V dropped 10 bases and J dropped 2 bases, with 14 bases sitting between them. With regard to this clone: Its antigen is not identified.

TCRdb keeps only in-frame clones here, not all; method: immunoSEQ multiplex PCR. Among roughly 130,000 clones listed, less than 95% were seen once. This material consisted of peripheral blood, taken 28 days after the second dose of the MenACWY control vaccine. V is TRBV6-5 and J is TRBJ2-2; D is unclear. The sequence derives from an adult who received the MenACWY meningococcal vaccine as a control. CDR3 in amino acids: CATLASINTGELFF. The CDR3 nucleotides are TGTGCCACCCTTGCCAGCATAAACACCGGGGAGCTGTTTTTT.